The 32 T cell receptor beta chains below were found in one sample sequenced in a study of blood T cell repertoires in COVID-19. The protocol was immunoSEQ multiplex PCR, while the TCRdb copy is restricted to in-frame clones and leaves out a portion. This table has fewer than 90,000 clones, approximately 90% appearing once. What was sequenced was peripheral blood. The receptors come from a woman aged 80 or older with active COVID-19.

The chain employs TRBV6-2 or TRBV6-3 and TRBJ2-2, with 8 bases that match TRBD2. The CDR3 runs 19 residues. Per germline, CDR1 MNHEY and CDR2 SVGEGT. The V gene end was trimmed by 1 base and the J gene end by 3 bases; junction bases not matched to a gene: 13. This CDR3 is CASSYYHFGTRPDTGELFF. CDR3 sequence (DNA): TGTGCCAGCAGTTACTACCATTTCGGGACTAGACCGGACACCGGGGAGCTGTTTTTT.

V and J are TRBV7-2 and TRBJ1-2; TRBD1 aligns across 9 bases. The length of the CDR3 is 14 residues. Germline CDR1 SGHTA, CDR2 FQGNSA. After removal of 2 bases from V and 7 bases from J, the junction contained 5 bases not matched to a gene. CDR3 in DNA: TGTGCCAGCAGCTTAACAGGGGGCGTTTCTGGCTACACCTTC. This encodes CASSLTGGVSGYTF. The full variable domain, its missing parts supplied by reference TRBV7-2 and TRBJ1-2, is GAGVSQSPSNKVTEKGKDVELRCDPISGHTALYWYRQSLGQGLEFLIYFQGNSAPDKSGLPSDRFSAERTGGSVSTLTIQRTQQEDSAVYLCASSLTGGVSGYTFGSGTRLTVV.

The rearrangement joins TRBV5-6 to TRBJ2-5, with 12 bases aligning to TRBD2. This CDR3 spans 18 amino acids. The germline gives CDR1 SGHDT, CDR2 YYEEEE. V lost 2 bases and J lost 1; bases outside the gene matches: 9. The CDR3 nucleotides are TGTGCCAGCAGCTTCCCTGGTCTAGCGGGAGGGATCCAAGAGACCCAGTACTTC. Protein sequence: CASSFPGLAGGIQETQYF.

This rearrangement joins TRBV11-2 to TRBJ2-1, with TRBD2 matching over 8 bases. V lost 2 bases to trimming and J lost 3 bases; unmatched junction nucleotides: 6. Germline V CDR1 and CDR2: SGHAT, FQNNGV. This CDR3 has 16 amino acids. Here the CDR3 DNA reads TGTGCCAGCAGCTTACTCGAACTAGCGGTCTACAATGAGCAGTTCTTC. Its protein is CASSLLELAVYNEQFF. Supplemented by reference TRBV11-2 and TRBJ2-1, the full variable domain reads EAGVAQSPRYKIIEKRQSVAFWCNPISGHATLYWYQQILGQGPKLLIQFQNNGVVDDSQLPKDRFSAERLKGVDSTLKIQPAKLEDSAVYLCASSLLELAVYNEQFFGPGTRLTVL.

This chain links TRBV11-2 with TRBJ1-4; a possible D gene is TRBD1 (6 bases). V lost 9 bases, J lost 7 bases, and 15 bases lay in between. Looked up from germline, CDR1 is SGHAT and CDR2 is FQNNGV. The CDR3 spans 13 residues. CDR3 sequence: CASRGGFGEKLFF. CDR3 nucleotide sequence: TGTGCCAGTAGGGGGGGATTTGGTGAAAAACTGTTTTTT. The variable domain in full, completed from reference TRBV11-2 and TRBJ1-4, reads EAGVAQSPRYKIIEKRQSVAFWCNPISGHATLYWYQQILGQGPKLLIQFQNNGVVDDSQLPKDRFSAERLKGVDSTLKIQPAKLEDSAVYLCASRGGFGEKLFFGSGTQLSVL.

This clone was observed a few times. V usage is TRBV9 and J usage is TRBJ2-1; possible D gene TRBD1, 5 bases. From germline, CDR1 is SGDLS and CDR2 YYNGEE. CDR3 size: 13 residues. With 3 bases removed from V and 3 bases from J, the gap between germline ends came to 7 bases. The CDR3 coding sequence is TGTGCCAGCAGCGAGGACAACTACAATGAGCAGTTCTTC. Amino acid sequence: CASSEDNYNEQFF.

This clone was found once. The chain recombines TRBV18 with TRBJ2-4; tentatively, D is TRBD2 (6 bases). The V gene's germline CDR1 is KGHSH and CDR2 LQKENI. Trimming removed 2 bases at V and 4 bases at J, with 12 bases between. This CDR3 region has 15 residues. CDR3 bases: TGTGCCAGCTCACCAACGGGACGGGGGAAAAACATTCAGTACTTC. Amino acid sequence: CASSPTGRGKNIQYF.

About this clone: Other DNA sequences in the sample encode the same CDR3. The rearrangement uses TRBV6-2 or TRBV6-3 and TRBJ1-1; D is uncertain. Germline V gene data show CDR1 as MNHEY and CDR2 as SVGEGT. The V end was cut by 0 bases, the J end by 1 base, with 6 bases between. This CDR3 is 14 amino acids long. CDR3 protein: CASSYSGANTEAFF. The CDR3 bases are TGTGCCAGCAGTTACTCGGGAGCGAACACTGAAGCTTTCTTT.

There are a few counts of this clone. The rearrangement links TRBV4-1 to TRBJ2-1, with unresolved D. The germline V and J ends were trimmed by 3 bases and 8 bases, with 11 bases remaining between them. Germline CDR1 is MGHRA and CDR2 is YSYEKL. The CDR3 is made up of 13 amino acids. CDR3 loop: CASSHPVFHEQFF. CDR3 nucleotides: TGCGCCAGCAGCCATCCCGTTTTCCATGAGCAGTTCTTC.

The chain has TRBV2 and TRBJ2-2; 9 nucleotides agree with TRBD2. CDR3 size: 13 residues. Germline-derived CDR1 and CDR2 are SNHLY and FYNNEI. J was trimmed by 9 bases and V by 4 bases; bases with no gene match: 3. CDR3 residues: CASSVTSGRELFF. DNA for the CDR3: TGTGCCAGCAGTGTGACTAGCGGAAGGGAGCTGTTTTTT.

The J gene is TRBJ2-5, the V gene TRBV7-2; D gene uncertain. The CDR3 extends over 14 amino acids. Germline CDR1 SGHTA, CDR2 FQGNSA. The V gene lost 1 base and the J gene lost 2 bases, with 8 bases spanning the gap. The CDR3 region is CASSLGALQETQYF. The CDR3 nucleotides read TGTGCCAGCAGCTTAGGGGCACTTCAAGAGACCCAGTACTTC.

This clone was seen a single time. This sequence joins TRBV2 and TRBJ1-1; TRBD1 might be the D (6 bases). V lost 5 bases and J lost 6, with 16 bases in between. The CDR3 contains 14 residues. Germline V gives CDR1 SNHLY, CDR2 FYNNEI. The CDR3 region has the DNA TGTGCCAGCAGTCAAGGGCAGGGGCCCCCTGAAGCTTTCTTT. Amino acids: CASSQGQGPPEAFF.

The sample holds one count of this clone. The gene calls are TRBV27 and TRBJ1-2; 7 bases map to TRBD1. Trimming removed 4 bases from V and 6 bases from J; junction bases left unmatched: 2. CDR1 is MNHEY and CDR2 is SMNVEV in the germline V gene (reference sequence). The CDR3 contains 12 residues. CDR3 sequence: CASSSTGDGYTF. Written as DNA, the CDR3 is TGTGCCAGCAGTTCCACAGGGGATGGCTACACCTTC.

This clone was counted a few times. The V and J genes are TRBV4-3 and TRBJ2-1; possible D gene TRBD2, 6 bases. The ends were cut back, 4 bases at V and 0 bases at J, with 10 bases in the middle. This CDR3 spans 15 amino acids. Looked up from germline, CDR1 is LGHNA and CDR2 is YSLEER. CDR3 bases: TGCGCCAGCAGCCCGACTAGGAGCTCCTACAATGAGCAGTTCTTC. As protein: CASSPTRSSYNEQFF.

This chain joins TRBV19 and TRBJ2-7; 10 positions match TRBD1. This CDR3 region has 13 residues. The V segment lost 4 bases and the J segment 6 bases; nucleotides outside the gene matches: 3. CDR1 is LNHDA and CDR2 is SQIVND in the germline V gene (reference sequence). The CDR3 is CASSKDRGREQYF. The CDR3 DNA reads as TGTGCCAGTAGTAAAGACAGGGGGCGCGAGCAGTACTTC.

The chain links TRBV19 to TRBJ1-2; 9 bases align to TRBD1. J was trimmed by 2 bases and V by 3 bases; bases with no gene match: 4. There are 15 residues in the CDR3. The germline V gene has CDR1 LNHDA and CDR2 SQIVND (reference sequence). The CDR3 bases are TGTGCCAGTAGTATCGGACAGGGGCTAAACTATGGCTACACCTTC. It is translated as CASSIGQGLNYGYTF. The whole variable domain, filled in from reference TRBV19 and TRBJ1-2, reads DGGITQSPKYLFRKEGQNVTLSCEQNLNHDAMYWYRQDPGQGLRLIYYSQIVNDFQKGDIAEGYSVSREKKESFPLTVTSAQKNPTAFYLCASSIGQGLNYGYTFGSGTRLTVV.

V gene TRBV13 combines with J gene TRBJ2-3; 8 bases map to TRBD2. The CDR3 contains 16 residues. Germline CDR1 reads PRHDT; CDR2 reads FYEKMQ (reference sequence). Losses at the gene ends were 0 bases for V and 2 bases for J; bases not matched to a gene: 4. For the CDR3, the DNA is TGTGCCAGCAGCTTAGGAGGACTAGCCTCCACAGATACGCAGTATTTT. Residues: CASSLGGLASTDTQYF.

This clone is a singleton in its sample. As the CDR3 is not closed by the conserved phenylalanine or tryptophan, this likely results from a read error. The chain combines TRBV28 with TRBJ2-7, with D perhaps matching TRBD1 (5 bases). The CDR3 has 14 amino acids. V was shortened by 6 bases and J by 0 bases, with 12 bases between the two germline ends. The germline gives CDR1 MDHEN, CDR2 SYDVKM. The CDR3 is CASRRQSSSYEQYL. DNA of the CDR3: TGTGCCAGCAGACGACAGAGTTCCTCCTACGAGCAGTACCTC.

The genes are TRBV5-6 and TRBJ2-5; no clear D gene. The ends were cut back, 1 base at V and 4 bases at J, with 8 bases in the middle. There are 13 residues in the CDR3. The germline gives CDR1 SGHDT, CDR2 YYEEEE. CDR3 nucleotides: TGTGCCAGCAGCTTGTCCAGCGCAGAGACCCAGTACTTC. Its translation is CASSLSSAETQYF.

The genes are TRBV2 and TRBJ2-3; TRBD1 matches 7 bases. V trimming: 6 bases; J trimming: 2 bases; junction bases outside the gene matches: 5. Per the germline V gene, CDR1 is SNHLY and CDR2 is FYNNEI. The CDR3 is 14 amino acids. In nucleotides, the CDR3 is TGTGCCAGCAGCCCCGGGACAGACACAGATACGCAGTATTTT. Its translation is CASSPGTDTDTQYF.

This rearrangement joins TRBV28 to TRBJ2-1, with a weak D call TRBD1 (7 bases). V was shortened by 6 bases and J by 6 bases, with 18 bases between the two germline ends. The CDR3 covers 15 residues. Germline V CDR1 and CDR2: MDHEN, SYDVKM. CDR3 sequence (DNA): TGTGCCAGCAGCCCTCAGGGGGGATCGGGCAATGAGCAGTTCTTC. This sequence encodes CASSPQGGSGNEQFF.

This rearrangement joins TRBV18 to TRBJ2-1, with TRBD2 matching over 14 bases. V lost 3 bases, J lost 6 bases, and 1 base stayed unmatched. Germline V lookup: CDR1 KGHSH, CDR2 LQKENI. The CDR3 spans 15 residues. The CDR3 DNA follows: TGTGCCAGCTCACCGGGACTAGCGGGAGTCAATGAGCAGTTCTTC. Translated, it gives CASSPGLAGVNEQFF.

The CDR3 DNA reads as TGTGCCAGCAGCTCCCGAGGGACAACAGATACGCAGTATTTT. It specifies CASSSRGTTDTQYF. The chain employs TRBV11-3 and TRBJ2-3; possible D gene TRBD1, 6 bases. Germline V lookup: CDR1 SGHNT, CDR2 YENEEA. The V end lost 4 bases, the J end lost 3 bases, and 11 bases lay between the germline ends. The CDR3 totals 14 residues. Based on the CDR3 plus reference TRBV11-3 and TRBJ2-3, the full variable domain is EAGVVQSPRYKIIEKKQPVAFWCNPISGHNTLYWYLQNLGQGPELLIRYENEEAVDDSQLPKDRFSAERLKGVDSTLKIQPAELGDSAVYLCASSSRGTTDTQYFGPGTRLTVL.

The chain recombines TRBV9 with TRBJ2-1, with 7 bases lining up with TRBD2. The V gene's germline CDR1 is SGDLS and CDR2 YYNGEE. The CDR3 is made up of 16 amino acids. Trimming at V came to 6 bases and at J to 7 bases, leaving 16 bases not matched to a gene. In DNA form, the CDR3 reads TGTGCCAGCACCCCCCCCCGGGGCGGGAGTGAGAATGAGCAGTTCTTC. This codes for CASTPPRGGSENEQFF.

The DNA of the CDR3 is TGTGCCAGCAGTTTCGGTCGGGGGAACTATGGCTACACCTTC. Translated: CASSFGRGNYGYTF. J is TRBJ1-2 and V is TRBV28; maybe TRBD1 (5 bases). CDR1 and CDR2 from the germline V gene are MDHEN and SYDVKM. Trimming cost V 3 bases and J 2 bases, with 10 bases left between them. The CDR3 runs to 14 residues.

The chain carries TRBV28 and TRBJ1-2; TRBD1 matches 8 bases. CDR1 is MDHEN and CDR2 is SYDVKM in the germline V gene. The CDR3 has 14 residues. V trimming: 2 bases; J trimming: 6 bases; junction bases outside the gene matches: 5. The CDR3 DNA reads as TGTGCCAGCAGTTTACAGGGGGCGACGAATGGCTACACCTTC. Translating it yields CASSLQGATNGYTF.

The V call is TRBV7-2, the J call TRBJ2-7, with 9 bases aligning to TRBD2. From germline, CDR1 is SGHTA and CDR2 FQGNSA. This CDR3 is 16 amino acids long. The ends lost 0 bases at V and 1 base at J; junction bases unmatched: 4. The CDR3 DNA reads as TGTGCCAGCAGCTTAGCGGCTAGCGGGGTTTCCTACGAGCAGTACTTC. It specifies CASSLAASGVSYEQYF.

The CDR3 loop reads CASSYGGRYGYNEQFF. DNA of the CDR3: TGTGCCAGCAGTTACGGGGGGAGATACGGCTACAATGAGCAGTTCTTC. The chain employs TRBV6-7 and TRBJ2-1; D may be TRBD2 (6 bases). TRBV6-7 is an open reading frame, and its role is uncertain. Trimming left V 2 bases short and J 3 bases short, with 14 bases between. The CDR3 is 16 residues long.

The J gene is TRBJ2-6, the V gene TRBV4-3; D perhaps matches TRBD1 (6 bases). With 1 base removed from V and 2 bases from J, the gap between germline ends came to 9 bases. The CDR3 runs to 16 residues. Germline V gene data show CDR1 as LGHNA and CDR2 as YSLEER. The CDR3 sequence: CASSQATGTGANVLTF. DNA of the CDR3: TGCGCCAGCAGCCAAGCGACAGGCACTGGGGCCAACGTCCTGACTTTC.

The chain combines TRBV20-1 with TRBJ2-5, with D maybe TRBD1 (6 bases). CDR3 length equals 11 residues. V was pared by 6 bases and J by 2 bases, with 7 bases between. Germline CDR1 reads DFQATT; CDR2 reads SNEGSKA (reference sequence). The CDR3 DNA reads TGCAGTGCGCAGGGGCAAGAGACCCAGTACTTC. Translating it yields CSAQGQETQYF.

The sample holds one count of this clone. The genes are TRBV7-9 and TRBJ2-3; 10 bases align to TRBD1. The CDR3 has 15 residues. CDR1 and CDR2 from the germline V gene are SEHNR and FQNEAQ (reference sequence). With 5 bases clipped from V and 5 bases from J, the junction kept 7 bases outside the gene matches. The CDR3 bases are TGTGCCAGCAGCCGACAGGGGGCGCAGAGAGATACGCAGTATTTT. Translation gives CASSRQGAQRDTQYF.

The J gene is TRBJ2-1, the V gene TRBV5-1; 8 bases map to TRBD1. V lost 2 bases to trimming and J lost 4 bases; unmatched junction nucleotides: 8. Germline CDR1 and CDR2: SGHRS and YFSETQ. This CDR3 region has 16 residues. CDR3 nucleotide sequence: TGCGCCAGCAGCTTCACAGGGGGACGCCTATACAATGAGCAGTTCTTC. This encodes CASSFTGGRLYNEQFF.